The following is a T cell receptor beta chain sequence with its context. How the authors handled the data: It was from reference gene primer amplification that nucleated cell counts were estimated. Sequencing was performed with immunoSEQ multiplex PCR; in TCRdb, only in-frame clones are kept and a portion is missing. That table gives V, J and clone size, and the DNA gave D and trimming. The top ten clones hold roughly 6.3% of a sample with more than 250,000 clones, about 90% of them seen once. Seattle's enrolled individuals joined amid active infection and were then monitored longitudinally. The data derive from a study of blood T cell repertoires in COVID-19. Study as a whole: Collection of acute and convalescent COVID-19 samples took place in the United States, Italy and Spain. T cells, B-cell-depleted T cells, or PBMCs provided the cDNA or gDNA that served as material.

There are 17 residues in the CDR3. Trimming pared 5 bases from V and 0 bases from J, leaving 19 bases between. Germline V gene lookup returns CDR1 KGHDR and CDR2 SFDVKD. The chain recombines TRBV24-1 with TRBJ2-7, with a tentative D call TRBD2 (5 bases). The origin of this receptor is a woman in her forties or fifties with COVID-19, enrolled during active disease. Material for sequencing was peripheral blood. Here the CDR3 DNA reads TGTGCCACCAGTGGCTTAGTCTTTCGGGAAAGCTCCTACGAGCAGTACTTC. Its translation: CATSGLVFRESSYEQYF.